Detailed here is one T cell receptor beta chain. Its cognate antigen has yet to be identified. No base-level quality is on record; no much larger clone is a single base apart. This entry comes from a study of T cells in localized non-small cell lung cancer (dated by TCRdb to 2020 to 2022). Context from the whole study: T cell repertoires of 200 to 250 early-stage NSCLC patients were analyzed, with tumors being compared against uninvolved tumor-adjacent lungs. The cohort was made up of around 250 treatment-naive NSCLC patients whose localized lung tumors had been resected. A mean age of about 66 years was recorded for the NSCLC patients, of whom 129 were male and some 100 were female. Broad study findings and their caveats: Multi-region tumor sequencing was not performed, so intratumor heterogeneity could not be excluded. A median of approximately 50 of the top 100 tumor clones turned up in the paired uninvolved adjacent lung, and under 30 of those clones also ranked among the top 100 of that same adjacent lung. Uninvolved tumor-adjacent lung showed the highest T cell clonality, higher than tumor, which suggests more focused antigenic responses in the adjacent lung. Because the study design was exploratory, TCR variables were selected using unadjusted p-values without false-discovery rate correction. Longer overall survival was associated with higher T cell density in blood, whereas shorter survival was associated with higher clonality in adjacent lung.

The immunoSEQ Assay was used to sequence TCR beta CDR3 regions from DNA. The study's processing was this. To compute T cell density, TCR beta template counts were normalized to usable DNA, which was estimated by amplifying housekeeping genes. Using the preseqR package, richness was estimated by extrapolating to 120,000 templates for tissue samples and 400,000 templates for PBMC samples. Clonality was defined as one minus Pielou's evenness. To identify tissue-enriched TCRs, differential abundance testing was run on productive amino-acid clonotypes with a minimum total count of 5 and an alpha of 0.1. Repertoire overlap between compartments was quantified with the Jaccard Index and Morisita Overlap Index. TCR beta CDR3s were clustered by GLIPH together with public tetramer-defined viral CDR3s, and at least three viral sequences plus V-gene enrichment were required for viral motifs. Not all clones reach the TCRdb copy of this immuneACCESS table, which keeps in-frame sequences only. Checked studies attribute under half of the gap to unresolved V genes and leave the rest unexplained. V, J and clone size derive from that table, while D and trimming were established from the DNA sequence. The sample has about 59,000 clones on record, approximately 90% of them singletons. The top ten constitute about 20% of the sample.

At diagnosis, tumor, uninvolved tumor-adjacent lung and peripheral blood were collected and then preserved as a mix of FFPE and fresh-frozen material. For TCR repertoire profiling, blood samples were analyzed as peripheral blood mononuclear cells. This sequence was found in a man aged 35-69 years with stage I lung adenocarcinoma. This material consisted of peripheral blood, taken before any cancer treatment.

The CDR3 region: CASSSFASGELFF. The bases read TGTGCCAGCAGCTCCTTCGCCTCCGGGGAGCTGTTTTTT. The receptor chain draws on TRBV5-4 and TRBJ2-2, with the D gene too uncertain to name. From the germline V gene (reference sequence), CDR1 is SGHNT and CDR2 is YYREEE. Relative to germline, V is 3 bases shorter and J is 6 bases shorter, with 9 bases between their ends. There are 13 amino acids in the CDR3, from cysteine to phenylalanine inclusive. Left in the record is the CDR3 DNA by itself, 39 bases read in frame from the first base.